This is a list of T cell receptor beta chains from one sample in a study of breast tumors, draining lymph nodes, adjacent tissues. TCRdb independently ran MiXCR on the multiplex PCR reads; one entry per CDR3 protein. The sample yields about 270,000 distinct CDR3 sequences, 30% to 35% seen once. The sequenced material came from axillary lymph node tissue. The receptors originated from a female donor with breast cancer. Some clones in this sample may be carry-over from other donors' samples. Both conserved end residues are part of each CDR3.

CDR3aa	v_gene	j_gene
CSAFDGTGRTGEKLFF	TRBV20-1	TRBJ1-4
CASSRTGYQETQYF	TRBV7-8	TRBJ2-5
CASSDPTSGRPLGF	TRBV5-4	TRBJ2-7
CSARRLAGVSNTGELFF	TRBV20-1	TRBJ2-2
CASSLGPGVYEQYF	TRBV7-9	TRBJ2-7
CSVPLAGNEQYF	TRBV29-1	TRBJ2-7
CSAEAGEAFF	TRBV20-1	TRBJ1-1
CASSLGQVGNIQYF	TRBV12-3/TRBV12-4	TRBJ2-4
CASEATAINEKLFF	TRBV19	TRBJ1-4
CASSYSQAQETQHF	TRBV6-6	TRBJ1-5
CASSQGPSGNTGELFF	TRBV3-1	TRBJ2-2
CSAQWANIQSF	TRBV20-1	TRBJ2-4
CASSPAGWGTDTQYF	TRBV19	TRBJ2-3
CSASKVQETQYF	TRBV20-1	TRBJ2-5
CASSYGGYAEAFF	TRBV6-5	TRBJ1-1
CASSPFGSGANVLTF	TRBV9	TRBJ2-6
CATSGLLAGGGGEQFF	TRBV15	TRBJ2-1
CASSPRVGGSYGYTF	TRBV12-3/TRBV12-4	TRBJ1-2
CASVRQGYNEQFF	TRBV6-2/TRBV6-3	TRBJ2-1
CASSQDRAGVSDEQFF	TRBV4-1	TRBJ2-1
CASSFRTSGNSYEQYF	TRBV11-2	TRBJ2-7
CSVGGQGGANVLTF	TRBV29-1	TRBJ2-6
CASRLIDPVHGYTF	TRBV24-1	TRBJ1-2
CASSLGLARHEQYF	TRBV11-3	TRBJ2-7
CALRGARSEQYF	TRBV10-3	TRBJ2-7
CASSPPAGRGNTIYF	TRBV12-3/TRBV12-4	TRBJ1-3
CASAGTGLVGYTF	TRBV5-1	TRBJ1-2
CASSYDRGRVNSPLHF	TRBV6-2/TRBV6-3	TRBJ1-6
CASSLRSPRGGTSGSSYNEQFF	TRBV7-9	TRBJ2-1
CASSRWTSGAYEQYF	TRBV5-1	TRBJ2-7
CASSARETQYF	TRBV11-2	TRBJ2-5
CASSLARGEQYF	TRBV7-8	TRBJ2-7
CASSVGGSRTDTQYF	TRBV9	TRBJ2-3
CASSSIGSPLGNTIYF	TRBV7-2	TRBJ1-3
CATLAGTGRQLFF	TRBV10-3	TRBJ1-4
CASSQSVGAVYGYTF	TRBV6-1	TRBJ1-2
CASSSRVSRAQYF	TRBV7-9	TRBJ2-3
CASGSSQNEQYF	TRBV12-5	TRBJ2-7
CSLKRGNTDTQYF	TRBV20-1	TRBJ2-3
CASSLGASGNSPLHF	TRBV27	TRBJ1-6
CASSGHSATSGIRTYNEQFF	TRBV5-4	TRBJ2-1
CASTGRQGSTDTQYF	TRBV6-1	TRBJ2-3
CASSLVGADTQYF	TRBV5-6	TRBJ2-3
CSASGLGGRDQETQYF	TRBV29-1	TRBJ2-5
CASSICRLDIQYF	TRBV19	TRBJ2-4
CAIRDRTPYGYTF	TRBV10-3	TRBJ1-2
CASSLVAGNEKLFF	TRBV5-1	TRBJ1-4
CASRLGASLHF	TRBV2	TRBJ1-6
CSAKDGYSPLHF	TRBV20-1	TRBJ1-6
CASSYTGTGGFVYEQFF	TRBV12-3/TRBV12-4	TRBJ2-1
CASSLVGYSNQPQHF	TRBV7-9	TRBJ1-5
CASTHWPVEMDTQYF	TRBV6-2/TRBV6-3	TRBJ2-3
CASSQEGQFNQPQHF	TRBV4-2	TRBJ1-5